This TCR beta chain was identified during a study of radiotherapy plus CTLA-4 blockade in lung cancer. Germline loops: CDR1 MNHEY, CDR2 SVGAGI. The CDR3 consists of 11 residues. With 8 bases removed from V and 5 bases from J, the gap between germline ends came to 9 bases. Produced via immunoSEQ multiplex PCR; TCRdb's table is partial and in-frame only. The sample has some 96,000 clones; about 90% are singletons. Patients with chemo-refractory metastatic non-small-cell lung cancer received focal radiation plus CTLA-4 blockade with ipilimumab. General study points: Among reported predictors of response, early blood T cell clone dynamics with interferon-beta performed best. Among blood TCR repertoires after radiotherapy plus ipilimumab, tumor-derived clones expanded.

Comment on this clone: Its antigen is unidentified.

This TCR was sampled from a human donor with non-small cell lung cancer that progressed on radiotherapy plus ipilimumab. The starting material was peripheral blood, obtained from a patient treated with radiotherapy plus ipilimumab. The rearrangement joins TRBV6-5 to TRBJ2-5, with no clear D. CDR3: CASSTGETQYF. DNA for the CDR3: TGTGCCAGCTCGACTGGGGAGACCCAGTACTTC.